The 9 T cell receptor beta chains given below trace back to one sample, sequenced in a study of technical replicates of blood from a handful of donors. Libraries were prepared by immunoSEQ multiplex PCR; TCRdb keeps only in-frame clonotypes and omits some of them. This sample carries roughly 80,000 clones, around 93% of them seen once, and the ten largest clones take roughly 0.23%. Sequences were obtained from T cells isolated from PBMCs. All receptors come from a human donor in good health.

This rearrangement joins TRBV7-9 to TRBJ1-5; 7 bases align to TRBD1. Germline V gives CDR1 SEHNR, CDR2 FQNEAQ (reference sequence). The J segment lost 3 bases and the V segment lost 6 bases, leaving 14 bases of the junction unmatched. CDR3 length: 17 residues. DNA for the CDR3: TGTGCCAGCAGTCCGGCCCCGGACAGGTCGGACAATCAGCCCCAGCATTTT. The encoded protein is CASSPAPDRSDNQPQHF.

This clone was found a few times. The chain links TRBV27 to TRBJ2-7, with TRBD1 matching over 7 bases. The length of the CDR3 is 14 residues. Germline CDR1 is MNHEY and CDR2 is SMNVEV (reference sequence). The V and J ends lost 10 bases and 4 bases, in that order; junction bases with no gene match: 13. The CDR3 coding sequence is TGTGCCACCAGAGGGGGCAAGAGGTCTTACGAGCAGTACTTC. This gives the protein CATRGGKRSYEQYF.

This chain uses TRBV30 with TRBJ2-7; 7 nucleotides align to TRBD1. From germline, CDR1 is GTSNPN and CDR2 SVGIG (reference sequence). V lost 1 base and J lost 4; bases outside the gene matches: 10. CDR3 length: 15 amino acids. CDR3 coding DNA: TGTGCCTGGAGTGGCGCCCCCGGGACAGCTTACGAGCAGTACTTC. Its translation: CAWSGAPGTAYEQYF.

The CDR3 DNA follows: TGCGCCAGCAGCTTGTGGGGACAGGGGGCTGGCGGCTACACCTTC. It specifies CASSLWGQGAGGYTF. The V gene is TRBV5-1, the J gene TRBJ1-2; 12 bases agree with TRBD1. CDR1 is SGHRS, CDR2 YFSETQ, per germline. This CDR3 spans 15 amino acids. The ends lost 1 base at V and 8 bases at J; junction bases unmatched: 6. Drawing the rest from reference TRBV5-1 and TRBJ1-2, the complete variable domain is KAGVTQTPRYLIKTRGQQVTLSCSPISGHRSVSWYQQTPGQGLQFLFEYFSETQRNKGNFPGRFSGRQFSNSRSEMNVSTLELGDSALYLCASSLWGQGAGGYTFGSGTRLTVV.

The chain couples TRBV28 to TRBJ2-7; D not certain. CDR3 length equals 16 residues. Germline V lookup: CDR1 MDHEN, CDR2 SYDVKM. V gave up 4 bases and J gave up 2 bases, with 18 bases separating them. The chain's CDR3 is CASSSHRFTVAYEQYF. For the CDR3, the DNA is TGTGCCAGCAGTTCACACCGCTTCACAGTCGCCTACGAGCAGTACTTC.

The rearrangement joins TRBV9 to TRBJ1-1; perhaps TRBD1 as D (6 bases). This CDR3 spans 11 amino acids. Germline values: CDR1 SGDLS, CDR2 YYNGEE. The V gene lost 7 bases and the J gene lost 10 bases, with 14 bases spanning the gap. The CDR3: CASEGGEGAFF. The DNA for the CDR3 is TGTGCCAGCGAAGGGGGGGAGGGAGCTTTCTTT.

This chain connects TRBV7-9 to TRBJ2-7; no clear D. Germline loops: CDR1 SEHNR, CDR2 FQNEAQ (reference sequence). The CDR3 is 12 residues long. V was shortened by 0 bases and J by 6 bases, with 6 bases between the two germline ends. The CDR3 DNA follows: TGTGCCAGCAGCTTAGCGTCCAGCGAGCAGTACTTC. Its protein is CASSLASSEQYF. The entire variable domain, with the rest obtained from reference TRBV7-9 and TRBJ2-7, is as follows: DTGVSQNPRHKITKRGQNVTFRCDPISEHNRLYWYRQTLGQGPEFLTYFQNEAQLEKSRLLSDRFSAERPKGSFSTLEIQRTEQGDSAMYLCASSLASSEQYFGPGTRLTVT.

CDR3 sequence reads: CASSLTRSGSYNSPLHF. CDR3 sequence (DNA): TGCGCCAGCAGCTTGACGAGATCCGGCTCCTATAATTCACCCCTCCACTTT. The J gene is TRBJ1-6, the V gene TRBV5-1; D uncertain. From germline, CDR1 is SGHRS and CDR2 YFSETQ. Deletions cut 1 base from V and 0 bases from J, with 11 bases between. The CDR3 length is 17 residues.

The chain links TRBV14 to TRBJ2-1; 7 bases fit TRBD2. The CDR3 loop spans 16 amino acids. V trimming: 1 base; J trimming: 8 bases; junction bases outside the gene matches: 11. CDR1 and CDR2 (germline): SGHDN, FVKESK. The CDR3 protein is CASSQVYGGSSYEQFF. The CDR3 nucleotides read TGTGCCAGCAGCCAAGTTTACGGGGGGTCGTCGTATGAGCAGTTCTTC. The full variable domain, rest sourced from reference TRBV14 and TRBJ2-1, is EAGVTQFPSHSVIEKGQTVTLRCDPISGHDNLYWYRRVMGKEIKFLLHFVKESKQDESGMPNNRFLAERTGGTYSTLKVQPAELEDSGVYFCASSQVYGGSSYEQFFGPGTRLTVL.